This TCR beta chain appears in the sequencing data of a study of blood T cell repertoires in COVID-19. Study context: The origin of the acute and convalescent COVID-19 samples was the United States, Italy and Spain. PBMCs, B-cell-depleted T cells, or T cells provided the cDNA or gDNA that made up the material.

Authors' processing steps: Nucleated cell number was recorded as an estimate derived from reference gene primer amplification. Clones were read by immunoSEQ multiplex PCR, and TCRdb kept only the in-frame ones, dropping some. The V and J calls and the clone size are those of that table, but D and trimming were determined from the DNA. The sample consists of 60,000 to 80,000 clones, roughly 83% of them appearing once. This CDR3 has 19 amino acids. Sequencing input: peripheral blood. V and J are TRBV21-1 and TRBJ2-2; TRBD2, as called in the table, went unchecked against the DNA. TRBV21-1 is assigned pseudogene status. This sequence originates from a middle-aged man with active COVID-19. CDR3: CASSKGPVGGPSNTGELFF. The CDR3 DNA sequence: TGTGCCAGCAGCAAAGGTCCGGTGGGGGGGCCATCGAACACCGGGGAGCTGTTTTTT.